This TCR beta chain was retrieved from a study of regulatory T cells in long-lasting Graves disease. Whole-study context: Graves' cases, newly diagnosed, had used antithyroid drugs under 3 months.

Time point indicated: newly diagnosed GD, antithyroid drugs for less than 3 months. There was RNA extracted from PBMCs, and the TCR library was made from it. EDTA tubes received approximately 10 milliliters of collected peripheral blood. Sequencing libraries for TCR beta were prepared with iRepertoire HTBI primers and Arm-PCR of CDR3 regions. TCRdb processed the multiplex PCR reads anew with MiXCR; each CDR3 protein has one entry. Of about 320,000 distinct CDR3 sequences listed, about 18% are singletons. Only a few counts were recorded for this clonotype. Its antigen is as yet unknown. Study findings and constraints: Newly diagnosed patients shared 1,000 or so public clonotypes; persistent patients shared approximately 2,700.

Sequences were derived from peripheral blood mononuclear cells (PBMCs), sampled at new diagnosis, from a patient treated with antithyroid drugs. This TCR derives from a female donor with Graves disease.

The CDR3: CASSTSGRGYEQYF. CDR3 in DNA: TGTGCCAGCAGCACTAGCGGGAGGGGTTACGAGCAGTACTTC. V and J are TRBV6-1 and TRBJ2-7; TRBD2 agrees at 13 bases. CDR1 and CDR2 from the germline V gene are MNHNS and SASEGT. J was trimmed by 4 bases and V by 6 bases; bases with no gene match: 3. The CDR3 sequence is 14 residues long.